A selection of T cell receptor beta chains follows, all from one sample in a study of molecular identifiers for immune sequencing clone quantification. TCRdb reanalysed the PCR reads using MiXCR and keeps one entry per CDR3 protein. Of more than 450,000 distinct CDR3 sequences listed, about a fifth are singletons. Sequenced material: naive CD8+ T cells from blood, with Jurkat cell RNA spiked in. These receptor sequences come from a human donor in good health. Some libraries in this study had Jurkat cell RNA spiked in. Both conserved end residues are trimmed from each CDR3.

TRBJ1-1 | TRBV6-5 | ASSLGTGMNTEAF
TRBJ1-1 | TRBV19 | AGSLRQGWTEAF
TRBJ1-4 | TRBV6-6 | ASSYLDEKLF
TRBJ2-5 | TRBV27 | ASRSTGRWEETQY
TRBJ2-1 | TRBV4-1 | ASSQDSGAYNEQF
TRBJ2-1 | TRBV28 | ASSLSSGSDPF
TRBJ2-1 | TRBV27 | ASSFGQGPNEQF
TRBJ2-2 | TRBV20-1 | SALRGVGELF
TRBJ2-3 | TRBV15 | ATSRDRLAGVLTDTQY
TRBJ2-7 | TRBV29-1 | SAQDSTYEQY
TRBJ2-3 | TRBV15 | ATSSRGLDTQY
TRBJ2-7 | TRBV3-1 | ASSQFWTGGLREQY
TRBJ1-5 | TRBV24-1 | ATSPPLGEGPDRVDNQPQH
TRBJ2-5 | TRBV12-3/TRBV12-4 | ASSSIAAQETQY